This is a list of T cell receptor beta chains from one sample in a study of T cell responses to AZD1222 COVID-19 vaccine. Sequencing used immunoSEQ multiplex PCR; TCRdb keeps in-frame clones, though not all of them. The repertoire consists of more than 75,000 clones, with approximately 87% occurring once and the leading ten covering about 28%. The sample here was peripheral blood, taken on day 0 of AZD1222 vaccination. These receptor sequences come from an adult in good health. Both conserved end residues are part of each CDR3. D genes are given only for firm matches.

cdr3_length	v_call	d_call	j_call	cdr3_aa	cdr3_nt
13	TRBV19	TRBD2	TRBJ2-1	CASSLAGDNEQFF	TGTGCCAGTAGTCTAGCGGGGGACAATGAGCAGTTCTTC
13	TRBV7-8	-	TRBJ2-7	CASSLFESYEQYF	TGTGCCAGCAGCTTATTTGAGTCCTACGAGCAGTACTTC
14	TRBV19	-	TRBJ1-1	CASNQGRGRTEAFF	TGTGCCAGTAACCAGGGGAGGGGACGGACTGAAGCTTTCTTT
15	TRBV6-5	TRBD1	TRBJ2-7	CASSYSGQGSYEQYF	TGTGCCAGCAGTTACTCGGGACAGGGAAGCTACGAGCAGTACTTC
16	TRBV6-5	TRBD1	TRBJ2-4	CASSYRDREYVDIQYF	TGTGCCAGCAGTTATCGCGACAGGGAATATGTGGACATTCAGTACTTC
16	TRBV6-2/TRBV6-3	TRBD2	TRBJ2-3	CASSSGTSGKVDTQYF	TGTGCCAGCAGTTCCGGGACTAGCGGGAAGGTAGATACGCAGTATTTT
13	TRBV28	-	TRBJ2-5	CASSYRTVETQYF	TGTGCCAGCAGTTACCGGACTGTGGAGACCCAGTACTTC
16	TRBV6-1	-	TRBJ2-7	CASSARKDRLSYEQYF	TGTGCCAGCAGTGCGAGAAAAGACAGACTCTCCTACGAGCAGTACTTC
17	TRBV19	-	TRBJ2-1	CASSIDSLTPLYNEQFF	TGTGCCAGTAGTATAGATTCCCTGACCCCACTATACAATGAGCAGTTCTTC
12	TRBV9	TRBD2	TRBJ2-3	CASSSQRGSAYF	TGTGCCAGCAGCTCGCAGCGCGGGAGCGCGTATTTT
15	TRBV18	-	TRBJ1-2	CASSPLQINQQGYTF	TGTGCCAGCTCACCACTACAGATCAACCAGCAAGGCTACACCTTC
12	TRBV7-9	-	TRBJ2-7	CASSLSGYEQYF	TGTGCCAGCAGCCTTTCAGGGTACGAGCAGTACTTC
15	TRBV5-6	TRBD2	TRBJ2-3	CASSPGTSVADTQYF	TGTGCCAGCAGCCCCGGTACTAGCGTTGCAGATACGCAGTATTTT